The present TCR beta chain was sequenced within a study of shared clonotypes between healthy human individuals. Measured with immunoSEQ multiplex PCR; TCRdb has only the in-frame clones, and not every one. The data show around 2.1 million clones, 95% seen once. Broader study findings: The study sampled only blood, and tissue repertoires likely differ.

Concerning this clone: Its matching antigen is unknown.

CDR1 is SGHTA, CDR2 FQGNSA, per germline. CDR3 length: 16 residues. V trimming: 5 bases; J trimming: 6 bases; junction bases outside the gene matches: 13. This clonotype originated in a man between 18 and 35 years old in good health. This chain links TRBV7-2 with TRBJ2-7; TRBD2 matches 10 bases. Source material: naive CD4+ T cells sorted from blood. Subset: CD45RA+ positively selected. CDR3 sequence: CASSPLAGVGFGEQYF. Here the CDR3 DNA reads TGTGCCAGCAGCCCGCTAGCGGGAGTTGGGTTCGGCGAGCAGTACTTC.